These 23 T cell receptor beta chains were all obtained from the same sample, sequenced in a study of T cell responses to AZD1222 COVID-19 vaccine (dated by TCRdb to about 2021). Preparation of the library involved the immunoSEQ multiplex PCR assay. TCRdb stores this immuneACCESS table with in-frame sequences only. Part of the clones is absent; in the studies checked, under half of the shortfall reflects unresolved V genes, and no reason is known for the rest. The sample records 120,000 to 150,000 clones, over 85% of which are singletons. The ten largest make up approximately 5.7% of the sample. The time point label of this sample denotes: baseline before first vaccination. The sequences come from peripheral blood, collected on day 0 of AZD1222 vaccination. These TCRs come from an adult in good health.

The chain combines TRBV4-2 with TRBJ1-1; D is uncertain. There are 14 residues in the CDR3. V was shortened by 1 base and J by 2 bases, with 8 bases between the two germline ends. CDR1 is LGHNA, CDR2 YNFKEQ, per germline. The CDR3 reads CASSQGSPNTEAFF. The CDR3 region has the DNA TGTGCCAGCAGCCAAGGTTCCCCCAACACTGAAGCTTTCTTT.

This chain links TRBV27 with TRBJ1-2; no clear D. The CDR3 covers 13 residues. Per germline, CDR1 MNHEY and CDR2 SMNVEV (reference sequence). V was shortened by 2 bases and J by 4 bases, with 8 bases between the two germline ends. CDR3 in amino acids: CASSLGGSYGYTF. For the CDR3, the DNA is TGTGCCAGCAGTTTAGGAGGGTCCTATGGCTACACCTTC.

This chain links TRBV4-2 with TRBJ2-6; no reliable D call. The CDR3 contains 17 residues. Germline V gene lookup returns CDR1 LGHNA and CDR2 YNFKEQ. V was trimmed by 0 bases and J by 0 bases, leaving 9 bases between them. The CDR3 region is CASSQDWRSSGANVLTF. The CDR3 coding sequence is TGTGCCAGCAGCCAAGATTGGCGGAGCTCTGGGGCCAACGTCCTGACTTTC.

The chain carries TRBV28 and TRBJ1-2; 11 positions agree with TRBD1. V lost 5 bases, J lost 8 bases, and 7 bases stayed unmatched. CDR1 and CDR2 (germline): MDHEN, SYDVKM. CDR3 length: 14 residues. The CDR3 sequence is CASSAGTGGKGYTF. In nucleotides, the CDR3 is TGTGCCAGCAGTGCGGGGACAGGGGGGAAAGGCTACACCTTC.

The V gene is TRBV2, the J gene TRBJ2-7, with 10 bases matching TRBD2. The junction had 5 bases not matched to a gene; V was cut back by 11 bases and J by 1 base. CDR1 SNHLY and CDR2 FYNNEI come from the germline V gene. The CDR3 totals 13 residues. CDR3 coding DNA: TGTGCCCTAGGGACTAGCGCATCCTACGAGCAGTACTTC. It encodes CALGTSASYEQYF.

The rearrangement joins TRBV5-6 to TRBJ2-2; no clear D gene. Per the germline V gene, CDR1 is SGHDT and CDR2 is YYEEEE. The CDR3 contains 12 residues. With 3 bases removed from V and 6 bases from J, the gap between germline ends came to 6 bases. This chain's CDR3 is CASSSFPGELFF. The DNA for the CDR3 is TGTGCCAGCAGCTCATTCCCCGGGGAGCTGTTTTTT.

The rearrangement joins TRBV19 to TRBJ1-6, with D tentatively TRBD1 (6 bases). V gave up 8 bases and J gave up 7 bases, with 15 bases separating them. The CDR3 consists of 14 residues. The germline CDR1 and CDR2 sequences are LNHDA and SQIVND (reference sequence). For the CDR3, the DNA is TGTGCCAGTGGTGGAGGACAGCGAAATTCACCCCTCCACTTT. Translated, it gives CASGGGQRNSPLHF.

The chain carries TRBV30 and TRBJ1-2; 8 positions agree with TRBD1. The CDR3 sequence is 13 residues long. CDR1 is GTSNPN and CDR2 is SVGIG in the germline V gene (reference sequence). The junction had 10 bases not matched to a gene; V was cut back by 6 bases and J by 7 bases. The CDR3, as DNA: TGTGCCTGTCCCGCCCTCCAGGGGGCTGGCTACACCTTC. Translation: CACPALQGAGYTF.

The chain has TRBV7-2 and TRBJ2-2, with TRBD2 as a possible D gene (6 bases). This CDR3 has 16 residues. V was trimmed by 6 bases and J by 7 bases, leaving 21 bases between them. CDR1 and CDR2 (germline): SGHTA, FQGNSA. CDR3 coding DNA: TGTGCCAGCAGTGTCGGAGGGCCGTCAGAAGTCGGGGAGCTGTTTTTT. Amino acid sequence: CASSVGGPSEVGELFF.

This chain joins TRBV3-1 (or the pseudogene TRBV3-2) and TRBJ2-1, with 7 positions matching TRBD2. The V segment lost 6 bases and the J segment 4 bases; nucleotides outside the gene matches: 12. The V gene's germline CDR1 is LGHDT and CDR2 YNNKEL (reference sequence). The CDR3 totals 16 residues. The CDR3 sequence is CASSPLAGAFYNEQFF. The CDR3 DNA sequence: TGTGCCAGCAGTCCTTTGGCGGGAGCTTTTTACAATGAGCAGTTCTTC.

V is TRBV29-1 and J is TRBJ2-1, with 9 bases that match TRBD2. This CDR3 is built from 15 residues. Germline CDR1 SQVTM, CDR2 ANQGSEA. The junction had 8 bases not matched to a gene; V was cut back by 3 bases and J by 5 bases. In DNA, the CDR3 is TGCAGCGTTGATCGCGGGAGGGCCGAGAACAATGAGCAGTTCTTC. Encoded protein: CSVDRGRAENNEQFF.

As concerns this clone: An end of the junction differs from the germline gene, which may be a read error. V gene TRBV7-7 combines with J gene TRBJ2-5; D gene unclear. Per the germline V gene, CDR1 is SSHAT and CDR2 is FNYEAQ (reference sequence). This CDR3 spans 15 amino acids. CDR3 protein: CASSFNVAARETQYF. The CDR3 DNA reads TGTGCTAGCAGCTTTAACGTTGCTGCTCGGGAGACCCAGTACTTC. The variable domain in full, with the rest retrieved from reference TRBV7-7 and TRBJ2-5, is GAGVSQSPRYKVTKRGQDVTLRCDPISSHATLYWYQQALGQGPEFLTYFNYEAQPDKSGLPSDRFSAERPEGSISTLTIQRTEQRDSAMYRCASSFNVAARETQYFGPGTRLLVL.

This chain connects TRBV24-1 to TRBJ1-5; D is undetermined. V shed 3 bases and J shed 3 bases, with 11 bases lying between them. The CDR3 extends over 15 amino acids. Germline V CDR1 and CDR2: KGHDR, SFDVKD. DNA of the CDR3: TGTGCCACCAGTGATCGGCGGAGTCCCAATCAGCCCCAGCATTTT. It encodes CATSDRRSPNQPQHF.

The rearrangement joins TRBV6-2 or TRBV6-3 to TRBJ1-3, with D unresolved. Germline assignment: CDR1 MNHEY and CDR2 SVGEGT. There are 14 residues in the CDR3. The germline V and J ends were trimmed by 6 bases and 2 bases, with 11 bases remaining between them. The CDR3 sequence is CASSSSQTGNTIYF. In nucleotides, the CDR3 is TGTGCCAGCAGCTCCAGCCAGACTGGAAACACCATATATTTT.

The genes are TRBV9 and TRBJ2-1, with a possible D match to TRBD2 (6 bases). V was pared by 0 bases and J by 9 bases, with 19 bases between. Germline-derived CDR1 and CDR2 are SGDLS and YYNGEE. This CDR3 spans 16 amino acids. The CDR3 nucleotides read TGTGCCAGCAGCGTAGCTACGAGCGGGCTCTTTGGTGAGCAGTTCTTC. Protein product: CASSVATSGLFGEQFF.

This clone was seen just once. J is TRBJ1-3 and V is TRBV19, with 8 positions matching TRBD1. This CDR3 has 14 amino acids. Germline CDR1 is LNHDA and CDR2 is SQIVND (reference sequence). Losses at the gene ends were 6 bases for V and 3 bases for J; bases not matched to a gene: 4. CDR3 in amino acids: CASSQGASGNTIYF. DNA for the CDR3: TGTGCCAGTAGCCAGGGGGCTAGTGGAAACACCATATATTTT.

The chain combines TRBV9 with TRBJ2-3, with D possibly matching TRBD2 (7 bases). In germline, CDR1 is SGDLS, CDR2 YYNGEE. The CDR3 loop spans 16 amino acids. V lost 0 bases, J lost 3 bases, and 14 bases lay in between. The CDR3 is CASSVEAGRGTDTQYF. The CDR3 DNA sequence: TGTGCCAGCAGCGTAGAAGCGGGGAGGGGGACAGATACGCAGTATTTT.

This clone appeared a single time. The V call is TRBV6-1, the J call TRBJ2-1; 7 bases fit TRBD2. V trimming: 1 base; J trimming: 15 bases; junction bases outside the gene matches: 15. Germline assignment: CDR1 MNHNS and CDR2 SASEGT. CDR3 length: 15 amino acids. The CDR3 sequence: CASSEGTSAPNFGFF. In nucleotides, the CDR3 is TGTGCCAGCAGTGAAGGAACTAGCGCCCCAAATTTTGGGTTCTTC.

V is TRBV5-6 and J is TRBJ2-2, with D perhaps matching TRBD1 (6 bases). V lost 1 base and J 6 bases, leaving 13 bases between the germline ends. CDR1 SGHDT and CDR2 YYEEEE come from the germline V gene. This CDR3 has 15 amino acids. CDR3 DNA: TGTGCCAGCAGCTTGCGCAGGGGAATTGCCGGGGAGCTGTTTTTT. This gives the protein CASSLRRGIAGELFF.

CDR3 sequence reads: CASSVAGTGGELFF. CDR3 nucleotides: TGTGCCAGCAGCGTGGCGGGAACTGGCGGGGAGCTGTTTTTT. This sequence joins TRBV9 and TRBJ2-2; tentatively, D is TRBD2 (6 bases). Deletions cut 2 bases from V and 7 bases from J, with 12 bases between. The CDR3 extends over 14 amino acids. Germline CDR1 reads SGDLS; CDR2 reads YYNGEE. The full variable domain, its missing parts supplied by reference TRBV9 and TRBJ2-2, is DSGVTQTPKHLITATGQRVTLRCSPRSGDLSVYWYQQSLDQGLQFLIQYYNGEERAKGNILERFSAQQFPDLHSELNLSSLELGDSALYFCASSVAGTGGELFFGEGSRLTVL.

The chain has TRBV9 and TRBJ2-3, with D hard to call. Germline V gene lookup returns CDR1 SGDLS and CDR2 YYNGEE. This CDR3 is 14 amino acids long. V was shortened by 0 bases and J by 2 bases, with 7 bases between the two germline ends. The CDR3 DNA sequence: TGTGCCAGCAGCGTAGGAGTGGACACAGATACGCAGTATTTT. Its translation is CASSVGVDTDTQYF. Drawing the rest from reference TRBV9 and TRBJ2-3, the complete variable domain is DSGVTQTPKHLITATGQRVTLRCSPRSGDLSVYWYQQSLDQGLQFLIQYYNGEERAKGNILERFSAQQFPDLHSELNLSSLELGDSALYFCASSVGVDTDTQYFGPGTRLTVL.

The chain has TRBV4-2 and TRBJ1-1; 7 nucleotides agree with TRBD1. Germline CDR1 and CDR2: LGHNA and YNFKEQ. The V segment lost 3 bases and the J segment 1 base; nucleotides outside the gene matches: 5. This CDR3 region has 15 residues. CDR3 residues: CASSQARQGNTEAFF. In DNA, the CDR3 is TGTGCCAGCAGCCAGGCGAGACAGGGGAACACTGAAGCTTTCTTT.

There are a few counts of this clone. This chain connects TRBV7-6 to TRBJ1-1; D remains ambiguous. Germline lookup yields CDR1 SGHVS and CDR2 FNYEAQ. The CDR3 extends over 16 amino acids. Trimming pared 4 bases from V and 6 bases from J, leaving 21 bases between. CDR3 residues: CASSSIRGMGFPEAFF. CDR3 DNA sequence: TGTGCCAGCAGCTCGATCCGAGGTATGGGATTCCCTGAAGCTTTCTTT. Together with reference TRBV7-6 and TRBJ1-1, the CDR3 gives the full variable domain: GAGVSQSPRYKVTKRGQDVALRCDPISGHVSLYWYRQALGQGPEFLTYFNYEAQQDKSGLPNDRFSAERPEGSISTLTIQRTEQRDSAMYRCASSSIRGMGFPEAFFGQGTRLTVV.